Below, one TCR beta chain is given with its context. The antigen is unknown. The CDR3 length is 12 residues. Germline CDR1 is MDHEN and CDR2 is SYDVKM. Unmatched junction bases numbered 8, after V lost 11 bases and J lost 5 bases. This sample was taken from a study of cytomegalovirus exposure and HLA in healthy donors. Whole-study findings and limits: The study listed roughly 160 cytomegalovirus-associated TCR beta chains. TCR beta V- and J-gene trimming was later associated with a missense DCLRE1C variant. A few chains tied to CMV proved CMV antigen-specific in vitro.

Both 60 Vbeta primers and 13 Jbeta primers went into the PCR. The assay was immunoSEQ multiplex PCR, and TCRdb's table has in-frame clones only and misses some. The top ten clones hold about 3.1% of a sample with around 50,000 clones, roughly four fifths of them seen once. The rearrangement joins TRBV28 to TRBJ2-7, with 8 positions matching TRBD1. Sequenced sample: PBMCs. This TCR was recovered from a man between 50 and 59 years old in good health and CMV-seronegative. CDR3 DNA: TGTGCCGGTGCATCGACAGGGGACGAGCAGTACTTC. Its protein is CAGASTGDEQYF.